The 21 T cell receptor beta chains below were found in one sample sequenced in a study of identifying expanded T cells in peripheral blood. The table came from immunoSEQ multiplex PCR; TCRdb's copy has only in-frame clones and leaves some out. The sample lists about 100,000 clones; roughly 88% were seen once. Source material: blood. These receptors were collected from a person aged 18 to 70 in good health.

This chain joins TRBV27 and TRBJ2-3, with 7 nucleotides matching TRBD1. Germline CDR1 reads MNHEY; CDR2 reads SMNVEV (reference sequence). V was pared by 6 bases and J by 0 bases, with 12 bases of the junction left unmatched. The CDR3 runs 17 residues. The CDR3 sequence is CASRNLPGQTSTDTQYF. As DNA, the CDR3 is TGTGCCAGCAGAAACTTACCGGGACAGACTAGCACAGATACGCAGTATTTT.

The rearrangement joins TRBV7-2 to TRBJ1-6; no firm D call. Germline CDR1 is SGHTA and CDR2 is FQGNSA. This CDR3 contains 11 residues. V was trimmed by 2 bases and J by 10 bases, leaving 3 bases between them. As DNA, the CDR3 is TGTGCCAGCAGCTTATCGTCACCCCTCCACTTT. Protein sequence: CASSLSSPLHF.

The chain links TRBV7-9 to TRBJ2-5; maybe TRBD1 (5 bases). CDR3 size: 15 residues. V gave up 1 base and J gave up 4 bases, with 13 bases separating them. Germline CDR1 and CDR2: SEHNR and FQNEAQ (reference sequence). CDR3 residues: CASSLVQQAGETQYF. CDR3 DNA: TGTGCCAGCAGCTTAGTCCAACAGGCTGGAGAGACCCAGTACTTC.

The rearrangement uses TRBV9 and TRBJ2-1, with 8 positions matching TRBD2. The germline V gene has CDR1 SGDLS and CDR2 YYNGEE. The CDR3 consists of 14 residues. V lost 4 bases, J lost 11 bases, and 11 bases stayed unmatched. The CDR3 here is CASSPSGSGGQQFF. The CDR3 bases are TGTGCCAGCAGCCCCTCCGGGAGCGGGGGACAGCAGTTCTTC.

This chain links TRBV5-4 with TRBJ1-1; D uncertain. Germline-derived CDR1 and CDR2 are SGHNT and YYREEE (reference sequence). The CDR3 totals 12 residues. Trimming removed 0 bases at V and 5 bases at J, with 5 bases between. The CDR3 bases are TGTGCCAGCAGCTTGGAGGAAACTGAAGCTTTCTTT. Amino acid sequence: CASSLEETEAFF.

CDR3 in amino acids: CASSQVGTREKLFF. The CDR3 coding sequence is TGCGCCAGCAGCCAAGTCGGGACGCGAGAAAAACTGTTTTTT. The J gene is TRBJ1-4, the V gene TRBV4-1; a possible D gene is TRBD1 (5 bases). V was trimmed by 1 base and J by 8 bases, leaving 11 bases between them. This CDR3 comprises 14 residues. Germline CDR1 reads MGHRA; CDR2 reads YSYEKL.

The chain's CDR3 is CSVKHRDRGPTRGAAEAFF. In nucleotides, the CDR3 is TGCAGCGTTAAGCACCGGGACAGGGGGCCAACCCGGGGGGCCGCTGAAGCTTTCTTT. The J gene is TRBJ1-1, the V gene TRBV29-1, with 12 bases that match TRBD1. J was trimmed by 6 bases and V by 5 bases; bases with no gene match: 22. The CDR3 length is 19 residues. Germline V gene data show CDR1 as SQVTM and CDR2 as ANQGSEA.

CDR3 loop: CASRRGGAVTEAFF. The CDR3 DNA is TGTGCCAGCAGAAGGGGTGGGGCGGTCACTGAAGCTTTCTTT. The V and J genes are TRBV13 and TRBJ1-1, with D possibly matching TRBD1 (5 bases). The CDR3 runs to 14 residues. Germline values: CDR1 PRHDT, CDR2 FYEKMQ (reference sequence). V lost 6 bases and J 4 bases, leaving 15 bases between the germline ends.

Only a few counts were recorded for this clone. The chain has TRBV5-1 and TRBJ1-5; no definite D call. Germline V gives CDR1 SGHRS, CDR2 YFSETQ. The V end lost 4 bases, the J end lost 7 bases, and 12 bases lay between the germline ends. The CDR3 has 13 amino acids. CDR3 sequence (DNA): TGCGCCAGCAGCCCTACCGGCGGGCAGCCCCAGCATTTT. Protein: CASSPTGGQPQHF.

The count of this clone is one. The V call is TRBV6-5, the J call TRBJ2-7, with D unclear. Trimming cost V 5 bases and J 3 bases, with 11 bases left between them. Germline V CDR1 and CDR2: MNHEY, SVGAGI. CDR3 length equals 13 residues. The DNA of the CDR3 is TGTGCCAGCAGTACGGACGTCGGCTACGAGCAGTACTTC. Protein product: CASSTDVGYEQYF.

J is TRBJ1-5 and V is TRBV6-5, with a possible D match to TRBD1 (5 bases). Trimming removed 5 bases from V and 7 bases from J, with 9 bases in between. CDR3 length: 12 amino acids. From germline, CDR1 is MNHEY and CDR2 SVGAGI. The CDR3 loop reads CASSEGSQPQHF. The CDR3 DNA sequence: TGTGCCAGCAGTGAGGGGTCGCAGCCCCAGCATTTT.

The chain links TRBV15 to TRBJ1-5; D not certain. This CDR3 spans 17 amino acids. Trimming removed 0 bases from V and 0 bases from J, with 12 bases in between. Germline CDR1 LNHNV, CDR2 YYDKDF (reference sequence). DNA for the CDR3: TGTGCCACCAGCAGAGATACGACATCCTATAGCAATCAGCCCCAGCATTTT. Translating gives CATSRDTTSYSNQPQHF.

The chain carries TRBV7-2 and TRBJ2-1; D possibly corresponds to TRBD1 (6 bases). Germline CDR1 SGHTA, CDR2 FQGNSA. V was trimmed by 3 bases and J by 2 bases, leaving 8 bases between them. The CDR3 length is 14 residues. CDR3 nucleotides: TGTGCCAGCAGCTTCAGGGGCACCTACAATGAGCAGTTCTTC. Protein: CASSFRGTYNEQFF. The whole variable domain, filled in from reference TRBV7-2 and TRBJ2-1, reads GAGVSQSPSNKVTEKGKDVELRCDPISGHTALYWYRQSLGQGLEFLIYFQGNSAPDKSGLPSDRFSAERTGGSVSTLTIQRTQQEDSAVYLCASSFRGTYNEQFFGPGTRLTVL.

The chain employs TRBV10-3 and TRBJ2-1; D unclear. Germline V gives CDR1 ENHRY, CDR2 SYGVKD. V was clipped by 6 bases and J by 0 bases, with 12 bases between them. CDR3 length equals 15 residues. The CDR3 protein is CAISPDWSSYNEQFF. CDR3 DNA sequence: TGTGCCATCAGCCCCGACTGGAGCTCCTACAATGAGCAGTTCTTC.

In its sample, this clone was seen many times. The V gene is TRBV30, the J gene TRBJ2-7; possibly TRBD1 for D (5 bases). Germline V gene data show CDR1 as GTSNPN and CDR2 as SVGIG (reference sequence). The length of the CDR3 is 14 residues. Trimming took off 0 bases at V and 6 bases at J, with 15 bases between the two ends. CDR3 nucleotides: TGTGCCTGGAGTGTATCCACAGGCAGGACCGAGCAGTACTTC. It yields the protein CAWSVSTGRTEQYF.

The CDR3 sequence: CSASPGNEQFF. The CDR3 nucleotides are TGCAGTGCTAGCCCCGGCAATGAGCAGTTCTTC. The chain is built from TRBV20-1 and TRBJ2-1; D remains ambiguous. V gave up 3 bases and J gave up 6 bases, with 6 bases separating them. This CDR3 region has 11 residues. Germline V CDR1 and CDR2: DFQATT, SNEGSKA (reference sequence).

CDR3 sequence reads: CAWRSLGQLISRQFF. DNA of the CDR3: TGTGCCTGGAGGTCCCTGGGACAGCTAATTTCTAGGCAGTTCTTC. The chain uses TRBV30 and TRBJ2-1, with TRBD1 matching 7 bases. Germline CDR1 and CDR2: GTSNPN and SVGIG (reference sequence). The V segment lost 3 bases and the J segment 12 bases; nucleotides outside the gene matches: 17. The length of the CDR3 is 15 residues.

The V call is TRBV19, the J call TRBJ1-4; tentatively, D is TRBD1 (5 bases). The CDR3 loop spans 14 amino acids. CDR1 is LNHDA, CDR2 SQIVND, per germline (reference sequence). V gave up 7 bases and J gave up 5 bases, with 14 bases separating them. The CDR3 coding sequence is TGTGCCAGTAACGATGACAGATGGAATGAAAAACTGTTTTTT. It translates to CASNDDRWNEKLFF.

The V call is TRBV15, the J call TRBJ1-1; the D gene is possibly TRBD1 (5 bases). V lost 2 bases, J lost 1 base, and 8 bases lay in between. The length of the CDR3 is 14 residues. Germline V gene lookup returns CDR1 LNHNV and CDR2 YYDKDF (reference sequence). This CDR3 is CATSRLGENTEAFF. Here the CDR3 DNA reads TGTGCCACCAGCAGACTGGGGGAGAACACTGAAGCTTTCTTT. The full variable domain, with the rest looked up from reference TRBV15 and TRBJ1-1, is DAMVIQNPRYQVTQFGKPVTLSCSQTLNHNVMYWYQQKSSQAPKLLFHYYDKDFNNEADTPDNFQSRRPNTSFCFLDIRSPGLGDTAMYLCATSRLGENTEAFFGQGTRLTVV.

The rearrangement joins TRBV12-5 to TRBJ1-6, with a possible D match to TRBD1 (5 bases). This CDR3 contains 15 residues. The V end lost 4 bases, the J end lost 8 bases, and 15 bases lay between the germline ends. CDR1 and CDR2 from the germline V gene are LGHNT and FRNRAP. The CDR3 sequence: CASGWGPGPYSPLHF. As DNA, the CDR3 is TGTGCTAGTGGTTGGGGCCCGGGGCCTTATTCACCCCTCCACTTT. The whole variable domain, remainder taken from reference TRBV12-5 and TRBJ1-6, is DARVTQTPRHKVTEMGQEVTMRCQPILGHNTVFWYRQTMMQGLELLAYFRNRAPLDDSGMPKDRFSAEMPDATLATLKIQPSEPRDSAVYFCASGWGPGPYSPLHFGNGTRLTVT.

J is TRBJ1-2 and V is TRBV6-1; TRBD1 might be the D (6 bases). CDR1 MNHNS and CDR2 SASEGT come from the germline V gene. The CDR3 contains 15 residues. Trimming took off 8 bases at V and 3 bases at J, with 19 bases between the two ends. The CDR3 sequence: CASVEGGTRDYGYTF. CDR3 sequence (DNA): TGTGCCAGCGTGGAAGGGGGAACCCGGGACTATGGCTACACCTTC.